This is a list of T cell receptor beta chains from one sample in a study of T cells in localized non-small cell lung cancer. Sequencing used immunoSEQ multiplex PCR; TCRdb keeps in-frame clones, though not all of them. The table shows 55,000 to 65,000 clones, with 70% to 90% occurring only once. The material was peripheral blood, obtained before any cancer treatment. The receptor source for this set is a man aged 35 to 69 with stage I squamous cell lung carcinoma. Each CDR3 is given with its conserved first and last residue. Fields, in order: J gene, D gene, V gene, clone size, CDR3 protein, CDR3 DNA. A D gene is named only where the DNA matches it firmly. A clone size is listed for some rows: how often the clone was seen (once, few, many), or a class if it is expanded.

TRBJ2-7,NA,TRBV11-1,NA,CASSSKYEQYF,TGTGCCAGCAGTTCTAAGTACGAGCAGTACTTC
TRBJ2-7,NA,TRBV18,once,CASSPTTVLPSEQYF,TGTGCCAGCTCACCGACAACCGTCCTCCCGAGCGAGCAGTACTTC
TRBJ1-1,NA,TRBV11-2,once,CASSSRGVTEAFF,TGTGCCAGCAGCTCCCGAGGGGTCACTGAAGCTTTCTTT
TRBJ2-2,NA,TRBV5-4,NA,CASSFGRNSGTGELFF,TGTGCCAGCAGCTTTGGCCGTAATAGCGGAACCGGGGAGCTGTTTTTT
TRBJ2-1,TRBD1,TRBV11-3,NA,CASSPNDWDRGPNEQFF,TGTGCCAGCAGCCCGAATGATTGGGACAGGGGGCCCAATGAGCAGTTCTTC
TRBJ1-4,NA,TRBV23-1,NA,CASSQESPPSGEKLFF,TGCGCCAGCAGTCAAGAATCCCCACCGTCAGGTGAAAAACTGTTTTTT
TRBJ1-4,TRBD1,TRBV19,NA,CASGGGQDNEKLFF,TGTGCCAGTGGAGGCGGACAGGACAATGAAAAACTGTTTTTT
TRBJ1-4,NA,TRBV6-4,NA,CASSPGGAGEKLFF,TGTGCCAGCAGTCCCGGGGGCGCTGGGGAAAAACTGTTTTTT
TRBJ1-3,TRBD1,TRBV28,NA,CASRSDRVPGNTIYF,TGTGCCAGCAGGTCGGACAGGGTACCTGGAAACACCATATATTTT
TRBJ1-1,TRBD1,TRBV7-9,NA,CASSLQGSNTEAFF,TGTGCCAGCAGTCTACAGGGGAGTAACACTGAAGCTTTCTTT
TRBJ2-1,NA,TRBV7-7,NA,CASSLNGGGNEQFF,TGTGCTAGCAGCTTAAACGGGGGAGGTAATGAGCAGTTCTTC
TRBJ2-7,NA,TRBV5-1,NA,CASSFREPSYEQYF,TGCGCCAGCAGCTTCCGGGAACCTTCCTACGAGCAGTACTTC
TRBJ2-3,NA,TRBV10-3,NA,CAIKRVVSTDTQYF,TGTGCCATCAAGAGGGTTGTTAGCACAGATACGCAGTATTTT
TRBJ1-4,NA,TRBV19,once,CASSPPGTNEKLFF,TGTGCCAGTAGTCCCCCCGGGACGAATGAAAAACTGTTTTTT
TRBJ2-5,TRBD2,TRBV5-6,NA,CASSWGWAGGSETQYF,TGTGCCAGCAGCTGGGGGTGGGCGGGAGGATCAGAGACCCAGTACTTC
TRBJ2-1,TRBD2,TRBV6-6,NA,CASSYLSGRGDNEQFF,TGTGCCAGCAGTTACCTAAGCGGGAGGGGTGACAATGAGCAGTTCTTC
TRBJ2-6,NA,TRBV2,NA,CASDDRLRSGANVLTF,TGTGCCAGCGATGACAGGTTACGCTCTGGGGCCAACGTCCTGACTTTC
TRBJ2-3,NA,TRBV5-1,NA,CASSLVQGLTDTQYF,TGCGCCAGCAGCTTGGTTCAGGGACTGACAGATACGCAGTATTTT